The rows below give T cell receptor beta chains drawn from one sample of a study of vaccination and CD4 T cells after COVID-19. No antigen has been identified for these receptors. One entry per CDR3 protein results from TCRdb running MiXCR on the PCR reads. The table lists about 12,000 distinct CDR3 sequences, approximately 51% of them singletons, with roughly 30% in the top ten. Sequenced material: CD4+ T cells from blood, cultured in vitro. These receptors came from a human donor who had recovered from COVID-19. The CDR3 runs from the conserved cysteine through the conserved F or W. The D gene is left open where the match is weak. Part of the rows lack a size; the others show once, few, many or a class for expanded clones.

>TRBJ2-7|NA|TRBV28|NA
TGTGCCAGCAGGTGGGGACGGAACTCCTACGAGCAGTACTTC
CASRWGRNSYEQYF
>TRBJ1-1|NA|TRBV9|NA
TGTGCCAGCAGCGTCTCGGGGGCAGAGGCTTTCTTT
CASSVSGAEAFF
>TRBJ2-2|NA|TRBV6-4|NA
TGTGCCAGCCGGGGCGGGACGAACACCGGGGAGCTGTTTTTT
CASRGGTNTGELFF
>TRBJ2-6|NA|TRBV7-2|NA
TGTGCCAGCAGCTTAGTCAGACAGGCGGCTGGCCAGGGGGCCAACGTCCTGACTTTC
CASSLVRQAAGQGANVLTF
>TRBJ2-3|NA|TRBV7-4|NA
TGTGCCAGCAGCGTAGCTATGAGAAGCACAGATACGCAGTATTTT
CASSVAMRSTDTQYF
>TRBJ1-4|few|TRBV6-1|NA
TGTGCCAGCAGCCCGCGCCTGGGGGAAAAACTGTTTTTT
CASSPRLGEKLFF
>TRBJ2-5|NA|TRBV5-1|TRBD2
TGCGCCAGCAGCTTGGCTCCTCTAGCGGGGGCGGGAGAGACCCAGTACTTC
CASSLAPLAGAGETQYF
>TRBJ2-5|NA|TRBV9|NA
TGTGCCAGCAGCGTAACTTCTCGTGGCCAAGAGACCCAGTACTTC
CASSVTSRGQETQYF
>TRBJ1-1|few|TRBV19|TRBD1
TGTGCCAGTAGTATGGACAGGGAGGCTGAAGCTTTCTTT
CASSMDREAEAFF
>TRBJ1-5|NA|TRBV7-2|TRBD1
TGTGCCAGCAGCGAACAGGGGTTAGGTCAGCCCCAGCATTTT
CASSEQGLGQPQHF
>TRBJ1-6|few|TRBV7-2|TRBD1
TGTGCCAGCAGCCCAGGGGGGGCAGGTTATTCACCCCTCCACTTT
CASSPGGAGYSPLHF
>TRBJ1-1|NA|TRBV4-1|TRBD1
TGCGCCAGCAGCCGACGGACAGGGGGCAATGGAGACACTGAAGCTTTCTTT
CASSRRTGGNGDTEAFF
>TRBJ2-3|NA|TRBV10-3|TRBD2
TGTGCCATCAGTGGGACTAGCGGAGTAGCTAGCACAGATACGCAGTATTTT
CAISGTSGVASTDTQYF
>TRBJ1-1|NA|TRBV3-1|NA
TGTGCCAGCAGCCAAGACAGGGTCACTGAAGCTTTCTTT
CASSQDRVTEAFF
>TRBJ2-2|NA|TRBV27|TRBD2
TGTGCCAGCAGTCGATTTAGCGGGGCGAACACCGGGGAGCTGTTTTTT
CASSRFSGANTGELFF
>TRBJ1-6|NA|TRBV20-1|TRBD1
TGCAGTGCTAGAGATAAGTGGGACAGGGCTAATTCACCCCTCCACTTT
CSARDKWDRANSPLHF
>TRBJ1-2|few|TRBV7-2|NA
TGTGCCAGCAGCTTAGTCGGGGCGATATATGGCTACACCTTC
CASSLVGAIYGYTF
>TRBJ2-1|once|TRBV20-1|NA
TGCAGTGCTAGAGGGTCCCAAAACAATGAGCAGTTCTTC
CSARGSQNNEQFF
>TRBJ2-5|NA|TRBV20-1|TRBD2
TGCAGTGCCCATAAAGGTGGGGGGGGAGAGACCCAGTACTTC
CSAHKGGGGETQYF
>TRBJ2-3|NA|TRBV20-1|NA
TGCAGTGCTAGAGAGGGGGCCGGGGTTCCCTTGGCGATGGATACGCAGTATTTT
CSAREGAGVPLAMDTQYF